In its sample, the clone carrying this TCR beta chain was seen a few times. The antigen remains unidentified. Expressed TCRB transcripts were sequenced after all isolated RNA was converted to cDNA. Repertoires were generated with immunoSEQ multiplex PCR, while TCRdb's copy carries only in-frame clones and drops some. The table includes 240,000 or so clones, around 20% detected once. The sample is drawn from a study of beta chain features in type 1 diabetes. General study results and limits: In all four CD4+ subsets, TCRB CDR3 length was significantly, moderately reduced in type 1 diabetes.

This TCR was sampled from a woman between 40 and 50 years old with type 1 diabetes. Sequenced sample: naive CD4+ T cells from blood.

The DNA for the CDR3 is TGTGCCAGCAGCTTAGATGGCGGGAGCTACGAGCAGTACTTC. Encoded protein: CASSLDGGSYEQYF. The V and J genes are TRBV7-2 and TRBJ2-7, with TRBD2 identical over 7 bases. J lost 3 bases, V lost 1 base, and 3 bases had no gene match. CDR3 length: 14 residues. Germline CDR1 and CDR2: SGHTA and FQGNSA.